The sequence of this T cell receptor (beta chain) was determined in a study of cytomegalovirus exposure and HLA in healthy donors. The study's findings and limits: A later analysis associated some 18,000 TCR beta sequences with HLA alleles at a 0.05 false discovery rate.

The study ran its PCR with 60 Vbeta and 13 Jbeta primers. Repertoires were generated with immunoSEQ multiplex PCR, while TCRdb's copy carries only in-frame clones and drops some. The sample holds approximately 110,000 clones, 70% to 80% seen once. After removal of 6 bases from V and 0 bases from J, the junction contained 9 bases not matched to a gene. This CDR3 contains 17 residues. In germline, CDR1 is MNHEY, CDR2 SMNVEV (reference sequence). Comment on this clone: The antigen remains unidentified.

The sample consisted of PBMCs. The receptor was derived from a man aged 50-59 years in good health and CMV-seropositive. The chain joins TRBV27 to TRBJ1-5; 9 positions match TRBD1. CDR3 coding DNA: TGTGCCAGCAGCCTAACCCGGACAGGGGATAGCAATCAGCCCCAGCATTTT. Amino acid sequence: CASSLTRTGDSNQPQHF.